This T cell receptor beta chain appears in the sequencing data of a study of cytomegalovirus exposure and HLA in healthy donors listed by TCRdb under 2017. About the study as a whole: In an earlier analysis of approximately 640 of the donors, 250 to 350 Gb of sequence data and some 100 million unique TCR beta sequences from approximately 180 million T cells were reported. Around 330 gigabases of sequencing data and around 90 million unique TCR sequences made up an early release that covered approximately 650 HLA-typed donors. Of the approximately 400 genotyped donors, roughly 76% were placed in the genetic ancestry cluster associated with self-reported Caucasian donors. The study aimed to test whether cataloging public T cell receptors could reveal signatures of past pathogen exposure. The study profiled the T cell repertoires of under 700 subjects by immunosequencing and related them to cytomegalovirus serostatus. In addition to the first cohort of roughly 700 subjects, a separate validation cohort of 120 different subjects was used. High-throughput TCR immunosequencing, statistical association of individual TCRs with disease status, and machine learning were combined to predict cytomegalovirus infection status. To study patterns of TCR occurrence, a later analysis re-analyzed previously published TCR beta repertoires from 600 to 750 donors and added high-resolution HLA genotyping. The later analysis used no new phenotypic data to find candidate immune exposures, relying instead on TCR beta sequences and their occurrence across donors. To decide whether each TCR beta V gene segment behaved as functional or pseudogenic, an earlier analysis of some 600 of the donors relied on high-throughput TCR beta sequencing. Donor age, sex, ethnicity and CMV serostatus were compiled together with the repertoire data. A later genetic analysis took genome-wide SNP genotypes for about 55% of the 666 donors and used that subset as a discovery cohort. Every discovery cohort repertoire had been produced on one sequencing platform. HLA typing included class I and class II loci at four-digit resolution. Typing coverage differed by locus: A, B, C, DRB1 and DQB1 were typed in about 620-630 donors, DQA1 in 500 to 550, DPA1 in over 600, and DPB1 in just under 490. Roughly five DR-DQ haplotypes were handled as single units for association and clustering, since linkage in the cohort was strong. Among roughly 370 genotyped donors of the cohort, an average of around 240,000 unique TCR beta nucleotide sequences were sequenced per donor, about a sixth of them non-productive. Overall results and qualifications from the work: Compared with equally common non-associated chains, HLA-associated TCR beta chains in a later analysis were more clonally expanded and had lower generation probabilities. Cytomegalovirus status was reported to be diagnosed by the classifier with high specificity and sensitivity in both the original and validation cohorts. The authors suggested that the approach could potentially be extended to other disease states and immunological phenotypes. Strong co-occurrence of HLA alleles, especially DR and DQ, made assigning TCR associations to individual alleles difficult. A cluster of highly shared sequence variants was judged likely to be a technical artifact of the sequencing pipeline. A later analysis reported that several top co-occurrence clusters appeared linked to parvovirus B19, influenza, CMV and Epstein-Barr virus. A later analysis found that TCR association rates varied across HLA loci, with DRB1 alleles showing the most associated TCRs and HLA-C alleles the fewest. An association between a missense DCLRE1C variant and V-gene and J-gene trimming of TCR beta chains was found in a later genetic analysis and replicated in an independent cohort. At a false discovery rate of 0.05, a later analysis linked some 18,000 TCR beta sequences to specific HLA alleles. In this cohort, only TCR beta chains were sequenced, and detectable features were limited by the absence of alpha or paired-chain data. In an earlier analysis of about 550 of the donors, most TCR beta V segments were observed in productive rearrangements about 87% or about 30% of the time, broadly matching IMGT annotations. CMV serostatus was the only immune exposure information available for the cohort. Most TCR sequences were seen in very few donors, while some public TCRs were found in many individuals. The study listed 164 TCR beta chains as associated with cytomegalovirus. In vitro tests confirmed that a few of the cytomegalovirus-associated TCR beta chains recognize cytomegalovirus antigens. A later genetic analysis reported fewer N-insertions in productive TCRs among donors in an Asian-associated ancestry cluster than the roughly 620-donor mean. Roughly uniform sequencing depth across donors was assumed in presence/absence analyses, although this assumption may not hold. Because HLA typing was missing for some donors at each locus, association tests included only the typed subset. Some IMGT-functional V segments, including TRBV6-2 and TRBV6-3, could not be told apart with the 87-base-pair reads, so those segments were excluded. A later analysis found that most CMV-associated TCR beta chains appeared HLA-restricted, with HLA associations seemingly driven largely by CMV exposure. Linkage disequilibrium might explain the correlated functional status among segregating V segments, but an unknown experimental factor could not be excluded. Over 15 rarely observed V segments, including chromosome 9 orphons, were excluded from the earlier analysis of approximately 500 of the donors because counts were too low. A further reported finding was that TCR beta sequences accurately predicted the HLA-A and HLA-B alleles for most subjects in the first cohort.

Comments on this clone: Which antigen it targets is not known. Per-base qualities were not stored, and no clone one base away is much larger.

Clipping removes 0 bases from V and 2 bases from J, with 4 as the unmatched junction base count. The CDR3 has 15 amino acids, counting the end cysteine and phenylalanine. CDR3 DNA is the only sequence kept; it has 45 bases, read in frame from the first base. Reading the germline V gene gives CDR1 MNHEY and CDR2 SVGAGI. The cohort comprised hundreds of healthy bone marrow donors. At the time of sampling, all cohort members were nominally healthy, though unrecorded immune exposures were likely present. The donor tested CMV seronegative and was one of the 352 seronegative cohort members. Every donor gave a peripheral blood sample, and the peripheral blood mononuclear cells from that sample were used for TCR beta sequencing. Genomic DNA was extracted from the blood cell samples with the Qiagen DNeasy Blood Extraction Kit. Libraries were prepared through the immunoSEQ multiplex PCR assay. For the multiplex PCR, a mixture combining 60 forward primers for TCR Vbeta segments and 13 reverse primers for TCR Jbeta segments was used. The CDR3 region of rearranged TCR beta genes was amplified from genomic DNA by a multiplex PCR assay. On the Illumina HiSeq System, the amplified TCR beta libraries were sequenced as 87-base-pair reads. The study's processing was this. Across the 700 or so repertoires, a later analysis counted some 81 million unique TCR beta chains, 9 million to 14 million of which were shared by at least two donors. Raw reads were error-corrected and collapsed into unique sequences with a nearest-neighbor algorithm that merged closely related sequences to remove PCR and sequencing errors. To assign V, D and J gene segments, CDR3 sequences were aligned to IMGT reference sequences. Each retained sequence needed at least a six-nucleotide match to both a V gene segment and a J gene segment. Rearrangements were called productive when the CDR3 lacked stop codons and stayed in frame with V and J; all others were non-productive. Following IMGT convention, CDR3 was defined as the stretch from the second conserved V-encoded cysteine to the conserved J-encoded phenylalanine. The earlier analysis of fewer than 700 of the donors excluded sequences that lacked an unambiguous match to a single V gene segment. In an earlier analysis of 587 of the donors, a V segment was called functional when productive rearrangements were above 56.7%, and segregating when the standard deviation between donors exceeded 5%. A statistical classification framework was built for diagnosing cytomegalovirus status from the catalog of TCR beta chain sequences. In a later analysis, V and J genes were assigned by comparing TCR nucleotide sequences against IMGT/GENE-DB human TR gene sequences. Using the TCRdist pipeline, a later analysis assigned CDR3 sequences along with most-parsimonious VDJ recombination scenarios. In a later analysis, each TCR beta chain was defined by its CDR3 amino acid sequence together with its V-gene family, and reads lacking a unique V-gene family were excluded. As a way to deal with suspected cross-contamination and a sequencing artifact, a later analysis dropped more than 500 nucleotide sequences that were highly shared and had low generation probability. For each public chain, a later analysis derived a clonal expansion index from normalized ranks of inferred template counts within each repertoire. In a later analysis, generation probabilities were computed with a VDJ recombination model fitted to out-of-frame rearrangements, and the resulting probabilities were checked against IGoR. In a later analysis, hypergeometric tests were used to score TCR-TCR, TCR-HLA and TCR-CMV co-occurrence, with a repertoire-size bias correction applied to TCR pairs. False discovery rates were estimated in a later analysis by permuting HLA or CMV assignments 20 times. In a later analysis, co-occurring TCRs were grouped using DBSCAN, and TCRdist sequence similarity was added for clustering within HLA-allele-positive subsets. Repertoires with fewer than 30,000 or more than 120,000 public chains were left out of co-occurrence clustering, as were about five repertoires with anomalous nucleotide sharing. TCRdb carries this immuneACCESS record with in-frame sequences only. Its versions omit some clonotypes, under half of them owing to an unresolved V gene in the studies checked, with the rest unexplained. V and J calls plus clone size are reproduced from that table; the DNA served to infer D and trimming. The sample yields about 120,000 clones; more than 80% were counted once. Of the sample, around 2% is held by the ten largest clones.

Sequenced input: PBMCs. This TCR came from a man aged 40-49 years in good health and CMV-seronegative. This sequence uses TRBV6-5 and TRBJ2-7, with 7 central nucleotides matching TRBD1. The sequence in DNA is TGTGCCAGCAGTTACTCGGGGACAGAGCCCTACGAGCAGTACTTC. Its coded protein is CASSYSGTEPYEQYF.